The present TCR beta chain was sequenced within a study of T cell repertoires in cytomegalovirus infection. This clonotype was observed at least ten times. What it binds is unknown. TCRdb reprocessed the reads with MiXCR, giving one entry per CDR3 protein. The top ten clones hold 10% to 15% of a sample with fewer than 850,000 distinct CDR3 sequences, about 28% of them seen once. The CDR3 is 13 amino acids. CDR1 and CDR2 from the germline V gene are SSHAT and FNYEAQ (reference sequence). The chain carries TRBV7-7 and TRBJ2-7; D possibly corresponds to TRBD1 (6 bases). The clonotype originates from a human donor in good health (CMV status not recorded). Some clones in this sample may be carry-over from other donors' samples. The sample consisted of cultured CD8+ T cells from PBMCs, taken from culture after CMV antigen stimulation. CDR3 DNA sequence: TGTGCTAGCAGCTTACAGGGAGCCTACGAGCAGTACGTC. Translated: CASSLQGAYEQYV.